The TCR beta chain under discussion was sequenced for a study of blood T cell repertoires in COVID-19. V lost 2 bases and J 5 bases, leaving 10 bases between the germline ends. The V gene's germline CDR1 is SGDLS and CDR2 YYNGEE. This CDR3 region has 13 residues. Profiling relied on immunoSEQ multiplex PCR, and the TCRdb table lists in-frame clones only, not all of them. This table holds hundreds of thousands of clones, roughly 85% found once. The gene calls are TRBV9 and TRBJ1-1; D is perhaps TRBD1 (6 bases). This clonotype was obtained from a man between 40 and 49 years old who had been exposed to COVID-19. The specimen sequenced was PBMCs or T cells enriched from blood (not recorded which). CDR3 in DNA: TGTGCCAGCAGCGTCCGAGGGGGAACTGAAGCTTTCTTT. Residues: CASSVRGGTEAFF.